The next 9 T cell receptor beta chains were all read from a single sample in a study of blood T cells in healthy people across ages. A J-beta primer mix and a sample-barcoded 5' primer were used in a second PCR of roughly 7 to 12 cycles. TCRdb independently ran MiXCR on the 5' RACE reads; one entry per CDR3 protein. The sample holds about 620,000 distinct CDR3 sequences, more than 45% seen once. Sequenced: blood. All receptors come from a woman of 80 years or more in good health.

This clonotype was counted many times. V and J are TRBV5-1 and TRBJ2-7; 8 bases fit TRBD1. The J segment lost 5 bases and the V segment lost 2 bases, leaving 6 bases of the junction unmatched. The germline V gene has CDR1 SGHRS and CDR2 YFSETQ. The CDR3 has 14 amino acids. Written as DNA, the CDR3 is TGCGCCAGCAGCTTAGGACAGGGTATCAACGAGCAGTACTTC. This translates into CASSLGQGINEQYF.

The CDR3 DNA follows: TGTGCCAGCAGTGCTGACGGGGGGGCAGCAGATACGCAGTATTTT. As protein: CASSADGGAADTQYF. This chain connects TRBV6-4 to TRBJ2-3, with 8 positions matching TRBD2. CDR1 is MRHNA and CDR2 is SNTAGT in the germline V gene. J was trimmed by 4 bases and V by 4 bases; bases with no gene match: 7. CDR3 length: 15 amino acids.

This clonotype is a singleton in its sample. It may be a read error: a sequence one base away is much more abundant. The chain combines TRBV27 with TRBJ2-7; 7 bases line up with TRBD1. This CDR3 is built from 14 residues. The germline V gene has CDR1 MNHEY and CDR2 SMNVEV (reference sequence). CDR3 bases: TGTACCAGCAGTTTCGAAGGGGGCGATTCCGAGCAGTACTTC. Its translation is CTSSFEGGDSEQYF.

V usage is TRBV25-1 and J usage is TRBJ1-2; no firm D call. Germline V gene lookup returns CDR1 MGHDK and CDR2 SYGVNS. V dropped 4 bases and J dropped 8 bases, with 17 bases sitting between them. The CDR3 covers 14 residues. For the CDR3, the DNA is TGTGCCAGCAGTGGGGGTCTGATAGGAGCAGGCTACACCTTC. Its translation is CASSGGLIGAGYTF.

On this clonotype itself: A read error may be the cause here, since a much bigger clone is one base away. The chain uses TRBV28 and TRBJ2-4; 7 bases line up with TRBD1. The CDR3 consists of 15 residues. CDR1 and CDR2 (germline): MDHEN, SYDVKM. The CDR3 DNA sequence: TGTGCCAGCAGAGAGGACAGGCAAGCCGAAAACATTCAGTACTTC. This encodes CASREDRQAENIQYF.

V gene TRBV5-6 combines with J gene TRBJ2-7, with D unresolved. This CDR3 is built from 14 residues. Germline V gives CDR1 SGHDT, CDR2 YYEEEE. Trimming took off 3 bases at V and 4 bases at J, with 14 bases between the two ends. The CDR3 region is CASSSEQSTYEQYF. CDR3 DNA: TGTGCCAGCAGCTCGGAGCAGAGTACTTACGAGCAGTACTTC.

Comment on this clonotype: A read error may be the cause here, since a much bigger clone is one base away. The rearrangement uses TRBV15 and TRBJ2-4, with 8 bases that match TRBD1. Germline lookup yields CDR1 LNHNV and CDR2 YYDKDF (reference sequence). The length of the CDR3 is 14 residues. CDR3 protein: CATGRDTGGSLSYF. CDR3 nucleotide sequence: TGTGCCACCGGCAGAGATACAGGGGGGTCGCTCTCGTACTTC. The full variable domain, completed using reference TRBV15 and TRBJ2-4, is DAMVIQNPRYQVTQFGKPVTLSCSQTLNHNVMYWYQQKSSQAPKLLFHYYDKDFNNEADTPDNFQSRRPNTSFCFLDIRSPGLGDTAMYLCATGRDTGGSLSYFGAGTRLSVL.

Note on this clonotype: This sequence may be a read error, since a much larger clone differs from it by one base. The chain has TRBV7-3 and TRBJ2-5; tentatively, D is TRBD2 (6 bases). The CDR3 has 12 residues. The germline V gene has CDR1 SGHTA and CDR2 FQGTGA. CDR3 DNA: TGTTCCAGCAGCTTAAATTGGGGGGCCCAGTACTTC. Protein: CSSSLNWGAQYF.

The genes are TRBV5-6 and TRBJ2-1; 13 bases match TRBD2. This CDR3 spans 15 amino acids. The junction had 4 bases not matched to a gene; V was cut back by 3 bases and J by 7 bases. Germline values: CDR1 SGHDT, CDR2 YYEEEE. DNA for the CDR3: TGTGCCAGCAGCTGGACTAGCGGGAGTATGAATGAGCAGTTCTTC. Its translation is CASSWTSGSMNEQFF.